These 26 T cell receptor beta chains came from one sample sequenced in a study of cytomegalovirus exposure and HLA in healthy donors. Use of 60 Vbeta and 13 Jbeta primers characterized the PCR. The assay was immunoSEQ multiplex PCR, and TCRdb's table has in-frame clones only and misses some. The sample lists 50,000 to 65,000 clones, around 68% occurring once. The sample taken for sequencing was PBMCs. The receptors originated from a man aged 45 to 65 in good health and CMV-seropositive.

The chain carries TRBV4-1 and TRBJ2-7; D might be TRBD1 (9 bases). Germline V gives CDR1 MGHRA, CDR2 YSYEKL. V was clipped by 1 base and J by 2 bases, with 15 bases between them. The CDR3 sequence is 16 residues long. The DNA of the CDR3 is TGCGCCAGCAGCCAAGTAGCGGGGACAGGGACCTACGAGCAGTACTTC. Amino acids: CASSQVAGTGTYEQYF.

The V call is TRBV27, the J call TRBJ1-5, with 8 bases fitting TRBD1. J was trimmed by 4 bases and V by 11 bases; bases with no gene match: 19. Germline CDR1 reads MNHEY; CDR2 reads SMNVEV (reference sequence). CDR3 length: 17 amino acids. CDR3 amino acids: CARCHFLGQGGNQPQHF. As DNA, the CDR3 is TGTGCCCGCTGCCATTTTTTAGGACAGGGAGGGAATCAGCCCCAGCATTTT.

V gene TRBV5-1 combines with J gene TRBJ1-1; no clear D gene. Between the trimmed V and J ends, which lost 10 bases and 0 bases, there was a span of 16 bases. The CDR3 loop spans 14 amino acids. Germline-derived CDR1 and CDR2 are SGHRS and YFSETQ. In DNA, the CDR3 is TGCGCCCCCCACGGTGGAGGGATGAACACTGAAGCTTTCTTT. It encodes CAPHGGGMNTEAFF.

J is TRBJ2-7 and V is TRBV5-8; a possible D gene is TRBD1 (6 bases). Deletions cut 6 bases from V and 0 bases from J, with 13 bases between. This CDR3 spans 14 amino acids. Germline V gene sequence: CDR1 SGHTS, CDR2 YDEGEE. The CDR3 sequence is CASNPDRISYEQYF. The DNA for the CDR3 is TGTGCCAGCAACCCGGACAGAATCTCCTACGAGCAGTACTTC.

The J gene is TRBJ1-3, the V gene TRBV6-5; weak D call: TRBD1 (6 bases). The CDR3 length is 16 residues. The V end was cut by 4 bases, the J end by 0 bases, with 13 bases between. Germline V gene data show CDR1 as MNHEY and CDR2 as SVGAGI. CDR3 DNA: TGTGCCAGCAGTTCCCTCGGACAGATCTCTGGAAACACCATATATTTT. This codes for CASSSLGQISGNTIYF.

V usage is TRBV27 and J usage is TRBJ1-1; maybe TRBD1 (6 bases). The CDR3 is 12 amino acids. Trimming cost V 6 bases and J 5 bases, with 10 bases left between them. CDR1 and CDR2 (germline): MNHEY, SMNVEV (reference sequence). CDR3 DNA sequence: TGTGCCAGCAGGGACAGTTTGACTGAAGCTTTCTTT. Its translation: CASRDSLTEAFF.

Here the CDR3 DNA reads TGTGCCAGCAGTTACTCGGGGCCCCTAGCCAAAAACATTCAGTACTTC. Protein: CASSYSGPLAKNIQYF. The chain combines TRBV6-5 with TRBJ2-4; D perhaps matches TRBD1 (5 bases). Trimming took off 0 bases at V and 0 bases at J, with 9 bases between the two ends. The germline V gene has CDR1 MNHEY and CDR2 SVGAGI. The CDR3 runs 16 residues.

V gene TRBV6-5 combines with J gene TRBJ2-1, with 8 bases fitting TRBD2. Trimming took 7 bases from V and 10 from J; bases not matched to a gene: 9. Germline CDR1 MNHEY, CDR2 SVGAGI. This CDR3 has 13 residues. CDR3 coding DNA: TGTGCCAGCATCAGCGGGGGTTCTCGGGAGCAGTTCTTC. Translated: CASISGGSREQFF.

The V and J genes are TRBV7-6 and TRBJ1-1; TRBD1 aligns across 7 bases. J gave up 5 bases and V 1 base, and 4 bases lay outside the gene matches. The CDR3 has 14 residues. The V gene's germline CDR1 is SGHVS and CDR2 FNYEAQ. CDR3 loop: CASSLDRGGTEAFF. The DNA of the CDR3 is TGTGCCAGCAGCTTAGACAGGGGCGGAACTGAAGCTTTCTTT.

This chain joins TRBV5-1 and TRBJ1-3, with 7 bases fitting TRBD1. CDR3 size: 15 residues. Germline lookup yields CDR1 SGHRS and CDR2 YFSETQ. J gave up 2 bases and V 5 bases, and 7 bases lay outside the gene matches. The CDR3 sequence is CASSPQTGAGNTIYF. Here the CDR3 DNA reads TGCGCCAGCAGTCCCCAAACAGGGGCTGGAAACACCATATATTTT.

This clone was seen only a few times. V usage is TRBV7-9 and J usage is TRBJ2-7, with 7 bases matching TRBD1. From germline, CDR1 is SEHNR and CDR2 FQNEAQ (reference sequence). Trimming removed 5 bases from V and 4 bases from J; junction bases left unmatched: 8. The CDR3 consists of 14 residues. CDR3 in amino acids: CASSTDRVLYEQYF. The DNA for the CDR3 is TGTGCCAGCAGCACTGACAGGGTCCTGTACGAGCAGTACTTC.

The J gene is TRBJ1-5, the V gene TRBV6-1, with 11 bases lining up with TRBD1. This CDR3 comprises 16 residues. Trimming removed 2 bases from V and 6 bases from J; junction bases left unmatched: 6. Germline V gene lookup returns CDR1 MNHNS and CDR2 SASEGT. The CDR3 is CASSEHVGQGVQPQHF. The CDR3 nucleotides are TGTGCCAGCAGTGAACATGTGGGACAGGGGGTTCAGCCCCAGCATTTT.

The chain joins TRBV5-1 to TRBJ1-1, with 11 bases aligning to TRBD1. Germline CDR1 and CDR2: SGHRS and YFSETQ. This CDR3 has 15 amino acids. The trim removed 2 bases at V and 6 bases at J, leaving 6 bases unmatched. CDR3 DNA: TGCGCCAGCAGCTTAGGGACAGGGGGTCTCGCTGAAGCTTTCTTT. Its protein is CASSLGTGGLAEAFF.

This chain uses TRBV5-6 with TRBJ2-1, with TRBD2 matching over 10 bases. Germline loops: CDR1 SGHDT, CDR2 YYEEEE. This CDR3 contains 14 residues. V lost 4 bases to trimming and J lost 6 bases; unmatched junction nucleotides: 4. The CDR3 nucleotides are TGTGCCAGCAGCCTCGGACTAGCGGTCAATGAGCAGTTCTTC. Protein sequence: CASSLGLAVNEQFF.

The rearrangement uses TRBV7-3 and TRBJ2-7; tentative D call: TRBD1 (6 bases). Trimming shortened V by 0 bases and J by 4 bases, and 16 bases separated the two germline ends. Germline CDR1 reads SGHTA; CDR2 reads FQGTGA. The CDR3 loop spans 16 amino acids. The chain's CDR3 is CASSLTGAGHAYEQYF. The CDR3 DNA is TGTGCCAGCAGCTTAACGGGGGCCGGCCACGCTTACGAGCAGTACTTC.

The chain combines TRBV28 with TRBJ2-7, with unresolved D. This CDR3 comprises 11 residues. Germline V CDR1 and CDR2: MDHEN, SYDVKM. Trimming shortened V by 4 bases and J by 3 bases, and 4 bases separated the two germline ends. CDR3 in DNA: TGTGCCAGCAGTTACAGCTACGAGCAGTACTTC. Its translation: CASSYSYEQYF.

The J gene is TRBJ2-7, the V gene TRBV10-3; 14 bases agree with TRBD2. The V and J ends lost 4 bases and 6 bases, in that order; junction bases with no gene match: 5. Looked up from germline, CDR1 is ENHRY and CDR2 is SYGVKD. The CDR3 contains 15 residues. Written as DNA, the CDR3 is TGTGCCATCAGTGGACTAGCGGGGGGGCCTGGCGAGCAGTACTTC. Protein product: CAISGLAGGPGEQYF.

This rearrangement joins TRBV6-1 to TRBJ1-3; D gene unclear. CDR1 MNHNS and CDR2 SASEGT come from the germline V gene. The CDR3 covers 16 residues. Trimming cost V 2 bases and J 3 bases, with 14 bases left between them. The CDR3 nucleotides are TGTGCCAGCAGTGAATTTCGAGGCGAGGGTGGAAACACCATATATTTT. Amino acid sequence: CASSEFRGEGGNTIYF.

This chain links TRBV7-6 with TRBJ2-5; D gene ambiguous. CDR3 length: 13 residues. Germline CDR1 is SGHVS and CDR2 is FNYEAQ. Trimming cost V 1 base and J 2 bases, with 5 bases left between them. CDR3 residues: CASSLGQQETQYF. The CDR3 DNA sequence: TGTGCCAGCAGCTTAGGCCAGCAAGAGACCCAGTACTTC.

The J gene is TRBJ1-2, the V gene TRBV7-6; 10 bases are a match to TRBD1. J was trimmed by 0 bases and V by 5 bases; bases with no gene match: 12. The CDR3 spans 18 residues. Germline V gene data show CDR1 as SGHVS and CDR2 as FNYEAQ. CDR3: CASSPRRQGAEANYGYTF. The CDR3 bases are TGTGCCAGCAGCCCTAGACGACAGGGGGCGGAGGCTAACTATGGCTACACCTTC.

This chain uses TRBV9 with TRBJ2-5; TRBD2 matches at 13 bases. Germline V lookup: CDR1 SGDLS, CDR2 YYNGEE. V lost 2 bases and J lost 5; bases outside the gene matches: 9. This CDR3 is built from 17 residues. CDR3 coding DNA: TGTGCCAGCAGCGTCACTAGCGGGGGGGTAACAGGGGAGACCCAGTACTTC. It specifies CASSVTSGGVTGETQYF.

The CDR3 DNA reads as TGTGCCAGCAGTGAAGAGACAGGGGGTTCCTACGAGCAGTACTTC. Translated: CASSEETGGSYEQYF. The chain is built from TRBV6-1 and TRBJ2-7; the match to TRBD1 covers 9 bases. Unmatched junction bases numbered 2, after V lost 1 base and J lost 1 base. This CDR3 is built from 15 residues. Looked up from germline, CDR1 is MNHNS and CDR2 is SASEGT.

The V call is TRBV6-5, the J call TRBJ1-2, with 7 bases identical to TRBD1. The V gene's germline CDR1 is MNHEY and CDR2 SVGAGI. CDR3 length equals 14 residues. Germline trimming cut 5 bases from V and 5 bases from J; bases unmatched to any gene: 8. The CDR3 nucleotides read TGTGCCAGCAGTAGGGGACAGACGGGATATGGCTACACCTTC. It yields the protein CASSRGQTGYGYTF.

This clone was observed a single time. V gene TRBV10-1 combines with J gene TRBJ2-7, with a possible D match to TRBD2 (6 bases). Deletions cut 3 bases from V and 0 bases from J, with 15 bases between. The CDR3 covers 16 residues. In germline, CDR1 is WNHNN, CDR2 SYGVQD (reference sequence). As DNA, the CDR3 is TGCGCCAGCAGTGATAGGCCGGGGAGGCCCTCCTACGAGCAGTACTTC. Its protein is CASSDRPGRPSYEQYF.

The chain is built from TRBV19 and TRBJ2-7; TRBD1 matches at 9 bases. Germline V CDR1 and CDR2: LNHDA, SQIVND (reference sequence). CDR3 length equals 13 residues. V was clipped by 3 bases and J by 6 bases; unmatched bases: 3. In nucleotides, the CDR3 is TGTGCCAGTAGTATGGGACAGGGCAGCGAGCAGTACTTC. It encodes CASSMGQGSEQYF. The whole variable domain, filled in from reference TRBV19 and TRBJ2-7, reads DGGITQSPKYLFRKEGQNVTLSCEQNLNHDAMYWYRQDPGQGLRLIYYSQIVNDFQKGDIAEGYSVSREKKESFPLTVTSAQKNPTAFYLCASSMGQGSEQYFGPGTRLTVT.

The V gene is TRBV6-6, the J gene TRBJ1-3, with D unclear. The V gene lost 2 bases and the J gene lost 1 base, with 9 bases spanning the gap. The CDR3 runs to 15 residues. Germline CDR1 and CDR2: MNHNY and SVGAGI (reference sequence). The CDR3 loop reads CASSYRGSSGNTIYF. The CDR3 coding sequence is TGTGCCAGCAGTTACCGCGGGTCGTCTGGAAACACCATATATTTT.